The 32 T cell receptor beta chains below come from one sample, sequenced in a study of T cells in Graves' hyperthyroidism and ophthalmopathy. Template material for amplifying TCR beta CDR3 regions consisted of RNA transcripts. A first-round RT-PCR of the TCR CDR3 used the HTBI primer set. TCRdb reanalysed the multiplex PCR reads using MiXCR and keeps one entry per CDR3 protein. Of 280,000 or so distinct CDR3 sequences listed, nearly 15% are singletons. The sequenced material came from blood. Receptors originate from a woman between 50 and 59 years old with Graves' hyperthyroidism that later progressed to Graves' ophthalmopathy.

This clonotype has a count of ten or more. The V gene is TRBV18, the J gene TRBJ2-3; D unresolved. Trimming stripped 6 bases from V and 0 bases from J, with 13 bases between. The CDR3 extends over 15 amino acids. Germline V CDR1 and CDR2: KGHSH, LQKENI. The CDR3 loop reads CASSDQYLSTDTQYF. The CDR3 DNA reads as TGTGCCAGCTCCGACCAATACCTCAGCACAGATACGCAGTATTTT.

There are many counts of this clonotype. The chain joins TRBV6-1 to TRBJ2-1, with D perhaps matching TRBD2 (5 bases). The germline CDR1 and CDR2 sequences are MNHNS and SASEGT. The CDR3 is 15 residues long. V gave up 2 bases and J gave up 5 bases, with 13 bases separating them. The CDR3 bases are TGTGCCAGCAGTGAACGTCTAGCAATGGACAATGAGCAGTTCTTC. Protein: CASSERLAMDNEQFF.

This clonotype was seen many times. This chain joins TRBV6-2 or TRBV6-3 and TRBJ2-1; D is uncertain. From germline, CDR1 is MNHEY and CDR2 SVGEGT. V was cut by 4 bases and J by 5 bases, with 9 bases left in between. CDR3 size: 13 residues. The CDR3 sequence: CASSLPFNNEQFF. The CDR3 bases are TGTGCCAGCAGTTTACCTTTTAACAATGAGCAGTTCTTC.

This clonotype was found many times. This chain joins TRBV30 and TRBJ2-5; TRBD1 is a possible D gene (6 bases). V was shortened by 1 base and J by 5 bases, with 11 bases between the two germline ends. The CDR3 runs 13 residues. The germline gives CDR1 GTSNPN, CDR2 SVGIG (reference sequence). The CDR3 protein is CAWSGGLWETQYF. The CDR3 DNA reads TGTGCCTGGAGTGGGGGGCTGTGGGAGACCCAGTACTTC. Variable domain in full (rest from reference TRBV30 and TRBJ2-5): SQTIHQWPATLVQPVGSPLSLECTVEGTSNPNLYWYRQAAGRGLQLLFYSVGIGQISSEVPQNLSASRPQDRQFILSSKKLLLSDSGFYLCAWSGGLWETQYFGPGTRLLVL.

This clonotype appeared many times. CDR3 bases: TGTGCCAGCAGTTACTCCGGGGGGTACAATGAGCAGTTCTTC. This translates into CASSYSGGYNEQFF. The chain employs TRBV6-5 and TRBJ2-1, with 7 bases identical to TRBD2. V shed 0 bases, J shed 4 bases, and the junction held 0 bases outside the gene matches. The CDR3 sequence is 14 residues long. CDR1 MNHEY and CDR2 SVGAGI come from the germline V gene.

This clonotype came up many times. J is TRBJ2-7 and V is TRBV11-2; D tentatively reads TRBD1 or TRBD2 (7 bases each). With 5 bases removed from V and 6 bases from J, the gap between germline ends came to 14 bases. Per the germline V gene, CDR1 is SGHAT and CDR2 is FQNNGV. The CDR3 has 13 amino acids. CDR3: CASSRDREGEQYF. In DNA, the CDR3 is TGTGCCAGCAGCCGAGACAGGGAGGGCGAGCAGTACTTC.

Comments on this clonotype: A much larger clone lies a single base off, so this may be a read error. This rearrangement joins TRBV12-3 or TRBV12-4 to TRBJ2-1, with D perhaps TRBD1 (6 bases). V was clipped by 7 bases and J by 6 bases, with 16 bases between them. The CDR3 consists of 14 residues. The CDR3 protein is CASNPGAPANEQFF. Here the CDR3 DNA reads TGTGCCAGCAATCCAGGGGCACCAGCCAATGAGCAGTTCTTC.

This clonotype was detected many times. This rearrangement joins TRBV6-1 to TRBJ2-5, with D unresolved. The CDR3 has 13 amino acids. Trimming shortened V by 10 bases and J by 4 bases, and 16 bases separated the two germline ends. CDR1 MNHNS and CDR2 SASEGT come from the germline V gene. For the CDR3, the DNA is TGTGCCACCACGCGGCGGAGACTAGAGACCCAGTACTTC. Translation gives CATTRRRLETQYF.

In DNA, the CDR3 is TGCAGCCTGAGGAGGGGTTTAACAGATACGCAGTATTTT. Translated, it gives CSLRRGLTDTQYF. The rearrangement uses TRBV20-1 and TRBJ2-3; possible D gene TRBD2, 6 bases. The CDR3 has 13 residues. CDR1 is DFQATT and CDR2 is SNEGSKA in the germline V gene (reference sequence).

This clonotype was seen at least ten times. CDR3 in amino acids: CASSPRTGASADTQYF. The CDR3 coding sequence is TGTGCCAGCAGCCCGAGGACAGGGGCGAGTGCAGATACGCAGTATTTT. The chain uses TRBV7-3 and TRBJ2-3, with 9 nucleotides matching TRBD1. The ends lost 5 bases at V and 4 bases at J; junction bases unmatched: 10. Looked up from germline, CDR1 is SGHTA and CDR2 is FQGTGA. CDR3 length: 16 residues.

CDR3 nucleotide sequence: TGTGCCAGTAGTATAGGAGCGGGAGTATACGAGCAGTACTTC. This gives the protein CASSIGAGVYEQYF. This chain uses TRBV19 with TRBJ2-7; 8 bases match TRBD2. Trimming cost V 1 base and J 4 bases; bases outside gene matches: 3. The germline CDR1 and CDR2 sequences are LNHDA and SQIVND (reference sequence). This CDR3 is built from 14 residues.

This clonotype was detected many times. The CDR3 bases are TGTGCCAGCAGCTCGAGGGACCTCGTGAGGAACACTGAAGCTTTCTTT. Its protein is CASSSRDLVRNTEAFF. The rearrangement uses TRBV12-3 or TRBV12-4 and TRBJ1-1, with a possible D match to TRBD1 (5 bases). The length of the CDR3 is 16 residues. V lost 6 bases, J lost 1 base, and 18 bases lay in between.

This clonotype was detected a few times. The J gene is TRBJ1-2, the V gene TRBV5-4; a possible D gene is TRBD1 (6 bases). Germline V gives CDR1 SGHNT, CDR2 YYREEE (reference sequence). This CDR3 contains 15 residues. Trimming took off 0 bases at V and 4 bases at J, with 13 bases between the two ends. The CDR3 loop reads CASSLGGTGAYGYTF. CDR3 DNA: TGTGCCAGCAGCTTGGGGGGGACGGGGGCCTATGGCTACACCTTC.

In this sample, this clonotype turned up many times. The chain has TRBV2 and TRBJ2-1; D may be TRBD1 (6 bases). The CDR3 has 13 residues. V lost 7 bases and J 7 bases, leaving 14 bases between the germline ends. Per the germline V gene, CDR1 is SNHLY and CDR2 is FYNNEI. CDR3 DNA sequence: TGTGCCAGCACCCGGCCTAGGGGGAATGAGCAGTTCTTC. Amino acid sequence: CASTRPRGNEQFF. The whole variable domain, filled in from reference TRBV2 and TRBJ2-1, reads EPEVTQTPSHQVTQMGQEVILRCVPISNHLYFYWYRQILGQKVEFLVSFYNNEISEKSEIFDDQFSVERPDGSNFTLKIRSTKLEDSAMYFCASTRPRGNEQFFGPGTRLTVL.

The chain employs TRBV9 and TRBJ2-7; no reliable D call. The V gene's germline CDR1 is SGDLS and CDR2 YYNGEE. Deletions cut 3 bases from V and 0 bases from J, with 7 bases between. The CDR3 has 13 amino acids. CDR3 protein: CASSAGNSYEQYF. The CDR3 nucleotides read TGTGCCAGCAGCGCCGGAAACTCCTACGAGCAGTACTTC.

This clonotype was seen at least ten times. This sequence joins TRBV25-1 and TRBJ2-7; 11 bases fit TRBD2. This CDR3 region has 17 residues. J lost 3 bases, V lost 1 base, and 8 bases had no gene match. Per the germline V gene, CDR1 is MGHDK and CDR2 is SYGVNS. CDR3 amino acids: CASSESPITSGSYEQYF. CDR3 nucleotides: TGTGCCAGCAGTGAATCCCCCATCACTAGCGGGAGCTACGAGCAGTACTTC.

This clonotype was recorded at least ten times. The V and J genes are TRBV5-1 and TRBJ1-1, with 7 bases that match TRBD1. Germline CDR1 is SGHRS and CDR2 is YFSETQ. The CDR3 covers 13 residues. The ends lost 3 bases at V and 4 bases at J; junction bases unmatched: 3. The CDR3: CASSSTGFTEAFF. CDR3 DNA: TGCGCCAGCAGCTCGACAGGGTTCACTGAAGCTTTCTTT.

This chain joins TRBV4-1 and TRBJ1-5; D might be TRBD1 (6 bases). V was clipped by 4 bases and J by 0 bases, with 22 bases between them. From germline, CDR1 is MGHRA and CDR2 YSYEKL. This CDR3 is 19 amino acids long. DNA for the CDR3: TGCGCCAGCAGCCCGAGTCTCAGGGGATTTAGTGGTAGCAATCAGCCCCAGCATTTT. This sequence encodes CASSPSLRGFSGSNQPQHF.

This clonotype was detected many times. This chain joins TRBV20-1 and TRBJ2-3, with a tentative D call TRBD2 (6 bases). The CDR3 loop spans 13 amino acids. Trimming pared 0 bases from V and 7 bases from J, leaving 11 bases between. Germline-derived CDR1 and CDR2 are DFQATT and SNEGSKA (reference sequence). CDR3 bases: TGCAGTGCTAGAGATCGGGGAGGCAATACGCAGTATTTT. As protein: CSARDRGGNTQYF.

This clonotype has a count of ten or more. CDR3 loop: CAWSARAGTEAFF. Written as DNA, the CDR3 is TGTGCCTGGAGTGCAAGGGCGGGCACTGAAGCTTTCTTT. The rearrangement joins TRBV30 to TRBJ1-1; D remains ambiguous. V was shortened by 1 base and J by 4 bases, with 10 bases between the two germline ends. The CDR3 has 13 residues. Germline assignment: CDR1 GTSNPN and CDR2 SVGIG (reference sequence).

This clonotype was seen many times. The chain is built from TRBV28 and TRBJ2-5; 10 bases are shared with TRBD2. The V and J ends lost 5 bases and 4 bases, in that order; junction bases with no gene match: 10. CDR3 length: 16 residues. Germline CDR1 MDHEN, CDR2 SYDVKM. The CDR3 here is CASSRTLAGARETQYF. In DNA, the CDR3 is TGTGCCAGCAGTCGAACTCTAGCGGGAGCGAGAGAGACCCAGTACTTC.

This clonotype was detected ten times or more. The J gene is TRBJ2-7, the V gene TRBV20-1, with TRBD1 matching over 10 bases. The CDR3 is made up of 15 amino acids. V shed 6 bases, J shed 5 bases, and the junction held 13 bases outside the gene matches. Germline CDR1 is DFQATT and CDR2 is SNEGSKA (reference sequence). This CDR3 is CSARDRGRGGNEQYF. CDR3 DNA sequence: TGCAGTGCGCGAGACAGGGGGCGCGGAGGGAACGAGCAGTACTTC.

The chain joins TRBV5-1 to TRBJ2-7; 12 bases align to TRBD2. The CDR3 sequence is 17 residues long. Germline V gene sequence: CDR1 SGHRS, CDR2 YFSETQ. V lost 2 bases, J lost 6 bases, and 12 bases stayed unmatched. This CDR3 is CASSFLPSGRAPREQYF. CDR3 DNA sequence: TGCGCCAGCAGCTTCCTCCCTAGCGGGAGGGCCCCTCGCGAGCAGTACTTC. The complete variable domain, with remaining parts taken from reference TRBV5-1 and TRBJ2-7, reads KAGVTQTPRYLIKTRGQQVTLSCSPISGHRSVSWYQQTPGQGLQFLFEYFSETQRNKGNFPGRFSGRQFSNSRSEMNVSTLELGDSALYLCASSFLPSGRAPREQYFGPGTRLTVT.

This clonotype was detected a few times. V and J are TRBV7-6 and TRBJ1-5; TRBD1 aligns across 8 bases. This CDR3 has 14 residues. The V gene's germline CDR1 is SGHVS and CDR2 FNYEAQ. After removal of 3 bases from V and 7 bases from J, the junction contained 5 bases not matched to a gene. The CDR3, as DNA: TGTGCCAGCAGCTTCGGACAGGGTGTGCAGCCCCAGCATTTT. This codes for CASSFGQGVQPQHF.

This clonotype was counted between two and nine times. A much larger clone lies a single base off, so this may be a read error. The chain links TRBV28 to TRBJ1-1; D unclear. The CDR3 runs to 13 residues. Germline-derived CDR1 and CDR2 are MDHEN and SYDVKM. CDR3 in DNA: TGTGCCAGCAGTTTCAATATATACACTGAAGCTTCCTTT. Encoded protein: CASSFNIYTEASF. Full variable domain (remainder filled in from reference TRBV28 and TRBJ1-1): DVKVTQSSRYLVKRTGEKVFLECVQDMDHENMFWYRQDPGLGLRLIYFSYDVKMKEKGDIPEGYSVSREKKERFSLILESASTNQTSMYLCASSFNIYTEASFGQGTRLTVV.

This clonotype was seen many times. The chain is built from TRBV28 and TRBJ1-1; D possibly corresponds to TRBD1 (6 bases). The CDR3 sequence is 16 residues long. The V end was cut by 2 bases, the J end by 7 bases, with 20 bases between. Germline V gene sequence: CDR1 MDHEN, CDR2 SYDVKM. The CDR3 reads CASSLPITAGTNEAFF. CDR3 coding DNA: TGTGCCAGCAGTTTACCAATAACGGCCGGGACAAATGAAGCTTTCTTT.

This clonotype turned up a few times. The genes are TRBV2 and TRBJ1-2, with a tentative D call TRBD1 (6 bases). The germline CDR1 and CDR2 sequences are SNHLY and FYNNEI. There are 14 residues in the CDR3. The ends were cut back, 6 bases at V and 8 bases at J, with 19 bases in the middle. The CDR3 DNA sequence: TGTGCCAGCAGCCGACAGGCGGGGGTACTAGGCTACACCTTC. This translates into CASSRQAGVLGYTF.

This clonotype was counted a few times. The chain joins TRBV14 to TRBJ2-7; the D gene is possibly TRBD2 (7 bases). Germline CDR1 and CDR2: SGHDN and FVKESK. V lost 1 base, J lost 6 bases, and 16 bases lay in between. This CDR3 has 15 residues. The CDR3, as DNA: TGTGCCAGCAGCCAAGTGGGGGGGGCTAGCGGCGAGCAGTACTTC. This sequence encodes CASSQVGGASGEQYF.

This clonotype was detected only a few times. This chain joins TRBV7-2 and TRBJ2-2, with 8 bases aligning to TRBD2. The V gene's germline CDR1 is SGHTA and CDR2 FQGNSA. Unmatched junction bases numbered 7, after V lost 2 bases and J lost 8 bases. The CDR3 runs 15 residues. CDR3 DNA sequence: TGTGCCAGCAGCTTATCAGCGGGAGTATCGGGGGAGCTGTTTTTT. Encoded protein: CASSLSAGVSGELFF.

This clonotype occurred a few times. This CDR3 reads CASSQRDRGNSPLHF. The CDR3 nucleotides are TGTGCCAGCAGTCAACGGGACAGGGGCAATTCACCCCTCCACTTT. The chain recombines TRBV27 with TRBJ1-6, with 10 positions matching TRBD1. This CDR3 is 15 amino acids long. The trim removed 5 bases at V and 7 bases at J, leaving 5 bases unmatched. CDR1 MNHEY and CDR2 SMNVEV come from the germline V gene (reference sequence).

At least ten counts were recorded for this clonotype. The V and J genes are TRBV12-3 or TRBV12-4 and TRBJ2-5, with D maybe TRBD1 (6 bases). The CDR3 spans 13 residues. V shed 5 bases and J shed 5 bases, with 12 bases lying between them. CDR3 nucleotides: TGTGCCAGCAGTGAACAGGGAAGCGAGACCCAGTACTTC. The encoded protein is CASSEQGSETQYF.

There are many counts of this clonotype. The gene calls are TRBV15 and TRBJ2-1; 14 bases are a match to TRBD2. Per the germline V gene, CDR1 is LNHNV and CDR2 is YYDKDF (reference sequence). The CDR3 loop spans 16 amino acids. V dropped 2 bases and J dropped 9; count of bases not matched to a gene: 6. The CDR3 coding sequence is TGTGCCACCAGCAGACAACCGGGACTAGCGGGAGTTGAGCAGTTCTTC. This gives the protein CATSRQPGLAGVEQFF. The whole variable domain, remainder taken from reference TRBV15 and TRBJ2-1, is DAMVIQNPRYQVTQFGKPVTLSCSQTLNHNVMYWYQQKSSQAPKLLFHYYDKDFNNEADTPDNFQSRRPNTSFCFLDIRSPGLGDTAMYLCATSRQPGLAGVEQFFGPGTRLTVL.